This T cell receptor (beta chain) originates from a study of blood T cell repertoires in COVID-19. V was trimmed by 2 bases and J by 1 base, leaving 6 bases between them. CDR1 and CDR2 from the germline V gene are SGDLS and YYNGEE. The CDR3 extends over 13 amino acids. Produced via immunoSEQ multiplex PCR; TCRdb's table is partial and in-frame only. The data show approximately 94,000 clones, with about 80% seen just once and 31% held by the top ten. The chain is built from TRBV9 and TRBJ1-1, with D hard to call. Sequenced material: peripheral blood. The origin of this receptor is a man between 65 and 85 years old with active or convalescent COVID-19. CDR3 protein: CASSVPGNTEAFF. The CDR3 DNA is TGTGCCAGCAGCGTTCCAGGGAACACTGAAGCTTTCTTT.